The subject of this entry is one T cell receptor (beta chain). What it binds is unknown. The PCR had 60 Vbeta and 13 Jbeta primers. The assay was immunoSEQ multiplex PCR, and TCRdb's table has in-frame clones only and misses some. The table records 150,000 to 200,000 clones, under 90% of them present only once. The sample originates from a study of cytomegalovirus exposure and HLA in healthy donors. Study-wide results and caveats: Analysis was carried out at a later point, and it linked a missense DCLRE1C variant to TCR beta V- and J-gene trimming. It was reported that the classifier diagnosed cytomegalovirus status with high specificity and sensitivity in both the original and validation cohorts. A few chains tied to CMV proved CMV antigen-specific in vitro.

V shed 2 bases and J shed 0 bases, with 11 bases lying between them. This CDR3 spans 16 amino acids. Germline CDR1 is KGHSH and CDR2 is LQKENI. Sample: PBMCs. V is TRBV18 and J is TRBJ1-3; D perhaps matches TRBD1 (6 bases). The receptor was derived from a male donor in good health and CMV-seronegative. CDR3 in DNA: TGTGCCAGCTCACCATGGGACACCATCTCTGGAAACACCATATATTTT. The encoded protein is CASSPWDTISGNTIYF.